This entry describes one T cell receptor beta chain. The data were obtained in a study of blood T cell repertoires in COVID-19. Sequencing was performed with immunoSEQ multiplex PCR; in TCRdb, only in-frame clones are kept and a portion is missing. The repertoire holds tens of thousands of clones, around 83% seen once, with 28% in the top ten. The clonotype originates from a man between 65 and 85 years old with acute or convalescent COVID-19. Sequencing was done on a sample of peripheral blood.

The CDR3 bases are TGTGCCAGCAGTTACTCGGGACAGCACTCAACTAATGAAAAACTGTTTTTT. Translation: CASSYSGQHSTNEKLFF. This chain links TRBV6-2 or TRBV6-3 with TRBJ1-4; 7 bases agree with TRBD1. V was pared by 0 bases and J by 0 bases, with 4 bases of the junction left unmatched. Germline loops: CDR1 MNHEY, CDR2 SVGEGT. This CDR3 region has 17 residues.